Listed here are 29 T cell receptor beta chains from one sample, sequenced in a study of early T cells in non-severe SARS-CoV-2 infection. TCRdb analysed the 5' RACE reads with MiXCR anew, one entry per CDR3 protein. Here the sample spans around 83,000 distinct CDR3 sequences, over 9.5% being singletons. This specimen consisted of whole blood, obtained at baseline. The receptors here all came from an adult who was a healthcare worker with PCR-confirmed SARS-CoV-2 infection or an uninfected control (not recorded which).

J is TRBJ1-5 and V is TRBV28, with 7 bases identical to TRBD1. CDR1 is MDHEN and CDR2 is SYDVKM in the germline V gene. V lost 2 bases to trimming and J lost 7 bases; unmatched junction nucleotides: 11. The CDR3 is 16 residues long. CDR3 coding DNA: TGTGCCAGCAGTTTAACGGGACAGTGGGGGGGGCAGCCCCAGCATTTT. As protein: CASSLTGQWGGQPQHF.

This clonotype has ten or more counts. The chain combines TRBV3-1 with TRBJ1-4; no clear D. The CDR3 consists of 12 residues. Germline V CDR1 and CDR2: LGHDT, YNNKEL (reference sequence). The V and J ends lost 11 bases and 11 bases respectively, with 18 bases between them. The CDR3 nucleotides read TGTGCCGGGTTTCCAGTTCCGGGCAAACTGTTTTTT. Translation gives CAGFPVPGKLFF.

This clonotype occurred many times. This chain links TRBV27 with TRBJ1-1; 8 bases fit TRBD1. In germline, CDR1 is MNHEY, CDR2 SMNVEV (reference sequence). The J segment lost 2 bases and the V segment lost 3 bases, leaving 5 bases of the junction unmatched. This CDR3 region has 15 residues. The CDR3 DNA reads TGTGCCAGCAGTTTCCGGACAGGGATCAACACTGAAGCTTTCTTT. Translation gives CASSFRTGINTEAFF.

The chain employs TRBV5-1 and TRBJ2-5; TRBD1 matches at 10 bases. Trimming cost V 3 bases and J 1 base; bases outside gene matches: 12. Per the germline V gene, CDR1 is SGHRS and CDR2 is YFSETQ. The CDR3 sequence is 18 residues long. CDR3 DNA sequence: TGCGCCAGCAGCTCCGGGACAGGGGCAGGAGTGGGCCAAGAGACCCAGTACTTC. Translating it yields CASSSGTGAGVGQETQYF.

Many counts were recorded for this clonotype. The chain joins TRBV12-3 or TRBV12-4 to TRBJ2-7, with 7 bases matching TRBD1. The CDR3 is 15 amino acids. The trim removed 5 bases at V and 4 bases at J, leaving 11 bases unmatched. The DNA for the CDR3 is TGTGCCAGCAGTCCCGCCCCGGGACAGAATTACGAGCAGTACTTC. This sequence encodes CASSPAPGQNYEQYF.

At least ten counts were recorded for this clonotype. This sequence joins TRBV6-1 and TRBJ2-1; 7 positions agree with TRBD2. CDR1 is MNHNS, CDR2 SASEGT, per germline. V lost 2 bases to trimming and J lost 9 bases; unmatched junction nucleotides: 7. This CDR3 is 14 amino acids long. This CDR3 reads CASSERRGGGEQFF. DNA for the CDR3: TGTGCCAGCAGTGAAAGGAGAGGCGGGGGTGAGCAGTTCTTC.

This clonotype was seen a handful of times. J is TRBJ2-5 and V is TRBV11-2; 9 bases match TRBD1. CDR1 SGHAT and CDR2 FQNNGV come from the germline V gene. The CDR3 runs 16 residues. The V segment lost 5 bases and the J segment 5 bases; nucleotides outside the gene matches: 12. CDR3 nucleotides: TGTGCCAGCAGCCTCCCCGCCGGGACAGGGTACGAGACCCAGTACTTC. Translated, it gives CASSLPAGTGYETQYF.

This clonotype was observed a few times. The chain couples TRBV5-1 to TRBJ1-1, with a tentative D call TRBD1 (5 bases). The CDR3 covers 16 residues. V was clipped by 4 bases and J by 4 bases, with 20 bases between them. Germline lookup yields CDR1 SGHRS and CDR2 YFSETQ. Here the CDR3 DNA reads TGCGCCAGCAGCCCACCCTGGGACTTCCGGAGCACTGAAGCTTTCTTT. Translating gives CASSPPWDFRSTEAFF.

This clonotype has ten or more counts. The chain uses TRBV20-1 and TRBJ2-1; no definite D call. V was clipped by 4 bases and J by 6 bases, with 7 bases between them. Germline V gene data show CDR1 as DFQATT and CDR2 as SNEGSKA (reference sequence). The CDR3 runs to 11 residues. The CDR3 here is CSATNSNEQFF. CDR3 DNA: TGCAGTGCTACCAATAGCAATGAGCAGTTCTTC.

J is TRBJ2-7 and V is TRBV6-1, with D unclear. CDR1 and CDR2 from the germline V gene are MNHNS and SASEGT. The CDR3 has 11 residues. V lost 8 bases, J lost 4 bases, and 9 bases lay in between. CDR3 DNA: TGTGCCAGCGAGTCTGTATACGAGCAGTACTTC. This gives the protein CASESVYEQYF.

The rearrangement links TRBV7-9 to TRBJ2-2; tentatively, D is TRBD2 (5 bases). The CDR3 is 14 amino acids. The V end lost 0 bases, the J end lost 7 bases, and 9 bases lay between the germline ends. CDR1 SEHNR and CDR2 FQNEAQ come from the germline V gene (reference sequence). The chain's CDR3 is CASSLATGFGELFF. The CDR3 coding sequence is TGTGCCAGCAGCTTAGCGACGGGGTTCGGGGAGCTGTTTTTT.

This clonotype came up many times. The chain employs TRBV9 and TRBJ2-1; 9 bases map to TRBD1. The CDR3 is made up of 17 amino acids. Germline values: CDR1 SGDLS, CDR2 YYNGEE. Unmatched junction bases numbered 6, after V lost 0 bases and J lost 2 bases. The CDR3: CASSVVDGTGPYNEQFF. The CDR3 DNA sequence: TGTGCCAGCAGCGTAGTAGATGGGACAGGGCCCTACAATGAGCAGTTCTTC.

The CDR3 reads CASSARRGRNTGELFF. The CDR3 DNA follows: TGTGCCAGCAGCGCACGCAGGGGGCGCAACACCGGGGAGCTGTTTTTT. The chain is built from TRBV11-3 and TRBJ2-2; 8 bases line up with TRBD1. V lost 5 bases and J lost 2; bases outside the gene matches: 7. CDR3 length equals 16 residues. CDR1 and CDR2 (germline): SGHNT, YENEEA.

This clonotype showed up just a few times. The CDR3 spells CASSRLHETQYF. CDR3 coding DNA: TGTGCCAGCAGTCGGCTTCACGAGACCCAGTACTTC. The chain joins TRBV7-9 to TRBJ2-5; D uncertain. V lost 6 bases and J lost 5, with 10 bases in between. Germline CDR1 reads SEHNR; CDR2 reads FQNEAQ (reference sequence). The length of the CDR3 is 12 residues.

This clonotype appeared many times. The J gene is TRBJ1-3, the V gene TRBV11-2; 7 bases map to TRBD1. The CDR3 is 14 residues long. V trimming: 5 bases; J trimming: 4 bases; junction bases outside the gene matches: 5. Germline V CDR1 and CDR2: SGHAT, FQNNGV. As DNA, the CDR3 is TGTGCCAGCAGCCCCCAGGGGGGAGGAAACACCATATATTTT. Protein product: CASSPQGGGNTIYF.

This chain connects TRBV7-9 to TRBJ2-2; TRBD2 matches at 7 bases. The V and J ends lost 2 bases and 6 bases, in that order; junction bases with no gene match: 3. Germline loops: CDR1 SEHNR, CDR2 FQNEAQ (reference sequence). This CDR3 has 14 residues. The chain's CDR3 is CASSLRREAGELFF. The CDR3 nucleotides read TGTGCCAGCAGCTTAAGACGGGAGGCCGGGGAGCTGTTTTTT.

The V gene is TRBV5-6, the J gene TRBJ2-3; D unclear. Trimming stripped 0 bases from V and 6 bases from J, with 11 bases between. The CDR3 spans 14 residues. Per germline, CDR1 SGHDT and CDR2 YYEEEE. CDR3 loop: CASSLGVSSDTQYF. The CDR3 coding sequence is TGTGCCAGCAGCTTGGGAGTTAGCTCTGATACGCAGTATTTT.

Ten or more counts support this clonotype. The chain links TRBV10-1 to TRBJ2-7; 7 bases are a match to TRBD1. From germline, CDR1 is WNHNN and CDR2 SYGVQD (reference sequence). The CDR3 spans 13 residues. V was clipped by 8 bases and J by 6 bases; unmatched bases: 10. DNA for the CDR3: TGCGCCAGCGCCCGGACAGGAGAAGGCGAGCAGTACTTC. Translating it yields CASARTGEGEQYF.

The V and J genes are TRBV10-1 and TRBJ2-7, with a tentative D call TRBD2 (6 bases). CDR1 and CDR2 (germline): WNHNN, SYGVQD (reference sequence). CDR3 size: 12 residues. V was trimmed by 3 bases and J by 5 bases, leaving 8 bases between them. The CDR3 bases are TGCGCCAGCAGTGACCGGACTAACGAGCAGTACTTC. The encoded protein is CASSDRTNEQYF.

This clonotype occurred many times. The rearrangement links TRBV5-1 to TRBJ2-1, with 10 bases matching TRBD2. From germline, CDR1 is SGHRS and CDR2 YFSETQ. V was clipped by 3 bases and J by 7 bases; unmatched bases: 7. This CDR3 contains 15 residues. CDR3 amino acids: CASSSQASGGNEQFF. In nucleotides, the CDR3 is TGCGCCAGCAGCTCCCAAGCTAGCGGGGGAAATGAGCAGTTCTTC.

This clonotype was recorded many times. The chain uses TRBV24-1 and TRBJ2-2; D gene uncertain. Trimming took off 9 bases at V and 2 bases at J, with 3 bases between the two ends. Germline-derived CDR1 and CDR2 are KGHDR and SFDVKD. The CDR3 is 11 amino acids. The CDR3 DNA is TGTGCCACCGAAAACACCGGGGAGCTGTTTTTT. It codes for CATENTGELFF.

This clonotype was seen only a few times. This rearrangement joins TRBV5-1 to TRBJ2-5; TRBD1 aligns across 8 bases. This CDR3 comprises 14 residues. J lost 2 bases, V lost 5 bases, and 5 bases had no gene match. From germline, CDR1 is SGHRS and CDR2 YFSETQ. The CDR3 is CASSQQGGQETQYF. The DNA of the CDR3 is TGCGCCAGCAGTCAACAGGGGGGTCAAGAGACCCAGTACTTC. Full variable domain (remainder filled in from reference TRBV5-1 and TRBJ2-5): KAGVTQTPRYLIKTRGQQVTLSCSPISGHRSVSWYQQTPGQGLQFLFEYFSETQRNKGNFPGRFSGRQFSNSRSEMNVSTLELGDSALYLCASSQQGGQETQYFGPGTRLLVL.

This chain uses TRBV11-3 with TRBJ2-2; D might be TRBD1 or TRBD2, each matching 5 bases. The CDR3 contains 15 residues. Germline V lookup: CDR1 SGHNT, CDR2 YENEEA. The V gene lost 5 bases and the J gene lost 6 bases, with 16 bases spanning the gap. For the CDR3, the DNA is TGTGCCAGCAGCCCCCCGGGACCGAGCGCCGGGGAGCTGTTTTTT. Translating gives CASSPPGPSAGELFF.

This sequence joins TRBV4-2 and TRBJ2-6; the D is unclear. V dropped 3 bases and J dropped 0 bases, with 9 bases sitting between them. Germline CDR1 LGHNA, CDR2 YNFKEQ. The CDR3 sequence is 16 residues long. The CDR3 loop is CASSQFSISGANVLTF. The CDR3 DNA follows: TGTGCCAGCAGCCAGTTCTCCATCTCTGGGGCCAACGTCCTGACTTTC.

This clonotype was seen a few times. The chain employs TRBV30 and TRBJ1-1, with D possibly TRBD1 on 6 matching bases. Per the germline V gene, CDR1 is GTSNPN and CDR2 is SVGIG (reference sequence). V was shortened by 0 bases and J by 3 bases, with 8 bases between the two germline ends. The CDR3 is 13 amino acids. DNA for the CDR3: TGTGCCTGGAGTGTACGGACAGACACTGAAGCTTTCTTT. It translates to CAWSVRTDTEAFF.

The rearrangement links TRBV2 to TRBJ1-4, with TRBD1 matching 7 bases. The CDR3 totals 14 residues. Germline lookup yields CDR1 SNHLY and CDR2 FYNNEI. The V and J ends lost 7 bases and 0 bases, in that order; junction bases with no gene match: 2. CDR3 in DNA: TGTGCCAGCAAGGGGGCTGCAACTAATGAAAAACTGTTTTTT. It yields the protein CASKGAATNEKLFF.

V usage is TRBV2 and J usage is TRBJ2-7; D is undetermined. Looked up from germline, CDR1 is SNHLY and CDR2 is FYNNEI. V was trimmed by 6 bases and J by 3 bases, leaving 27 bases between them. This CDR3 has 18 amino acids. The CDR3 DNA reads TGTGCCAGCAGCGACCCGGGCCCCCCTTGGCCCTCCCTCTACGAGCAGTACTTC. Protein product: CASSDPGPPWPSLYEQYF.

The chain links TRBV7-9 to TRBJ2-3; 9 bases match TRBD2. Germline lookup yields CDR1 SEHNR and CDR2 FQNEAQ (reference sequence). The CDR3 contains 17 residues. With V trimmed by 3 bases and J by 0 bases, 7 bases remained unmatched. The CDR3 DNA follows: TGTGCCAGCAGCTTGGGGAGCGGGAGGCCCAGCACAGATACGCAGTATTTT. Residues: CASSLGSGRPSTDTQYF.

The chain links TRBV6-6 to TRBJ2-2, with no clear D. Germline CDR1 is MNHNY and CDR2 is SVGAGI (reference sequence). V was pared by 4 bases and J by 0 bases, with 12 bases between. The CDR3 covers 16 residues. The CDR3 DNA reads as TGTGCCAGCAGTTCCTCGACTGCAGCGAACACCGGGGAGCTGTTTTTT. It yields the protein CASSSSTAANTGELFF.